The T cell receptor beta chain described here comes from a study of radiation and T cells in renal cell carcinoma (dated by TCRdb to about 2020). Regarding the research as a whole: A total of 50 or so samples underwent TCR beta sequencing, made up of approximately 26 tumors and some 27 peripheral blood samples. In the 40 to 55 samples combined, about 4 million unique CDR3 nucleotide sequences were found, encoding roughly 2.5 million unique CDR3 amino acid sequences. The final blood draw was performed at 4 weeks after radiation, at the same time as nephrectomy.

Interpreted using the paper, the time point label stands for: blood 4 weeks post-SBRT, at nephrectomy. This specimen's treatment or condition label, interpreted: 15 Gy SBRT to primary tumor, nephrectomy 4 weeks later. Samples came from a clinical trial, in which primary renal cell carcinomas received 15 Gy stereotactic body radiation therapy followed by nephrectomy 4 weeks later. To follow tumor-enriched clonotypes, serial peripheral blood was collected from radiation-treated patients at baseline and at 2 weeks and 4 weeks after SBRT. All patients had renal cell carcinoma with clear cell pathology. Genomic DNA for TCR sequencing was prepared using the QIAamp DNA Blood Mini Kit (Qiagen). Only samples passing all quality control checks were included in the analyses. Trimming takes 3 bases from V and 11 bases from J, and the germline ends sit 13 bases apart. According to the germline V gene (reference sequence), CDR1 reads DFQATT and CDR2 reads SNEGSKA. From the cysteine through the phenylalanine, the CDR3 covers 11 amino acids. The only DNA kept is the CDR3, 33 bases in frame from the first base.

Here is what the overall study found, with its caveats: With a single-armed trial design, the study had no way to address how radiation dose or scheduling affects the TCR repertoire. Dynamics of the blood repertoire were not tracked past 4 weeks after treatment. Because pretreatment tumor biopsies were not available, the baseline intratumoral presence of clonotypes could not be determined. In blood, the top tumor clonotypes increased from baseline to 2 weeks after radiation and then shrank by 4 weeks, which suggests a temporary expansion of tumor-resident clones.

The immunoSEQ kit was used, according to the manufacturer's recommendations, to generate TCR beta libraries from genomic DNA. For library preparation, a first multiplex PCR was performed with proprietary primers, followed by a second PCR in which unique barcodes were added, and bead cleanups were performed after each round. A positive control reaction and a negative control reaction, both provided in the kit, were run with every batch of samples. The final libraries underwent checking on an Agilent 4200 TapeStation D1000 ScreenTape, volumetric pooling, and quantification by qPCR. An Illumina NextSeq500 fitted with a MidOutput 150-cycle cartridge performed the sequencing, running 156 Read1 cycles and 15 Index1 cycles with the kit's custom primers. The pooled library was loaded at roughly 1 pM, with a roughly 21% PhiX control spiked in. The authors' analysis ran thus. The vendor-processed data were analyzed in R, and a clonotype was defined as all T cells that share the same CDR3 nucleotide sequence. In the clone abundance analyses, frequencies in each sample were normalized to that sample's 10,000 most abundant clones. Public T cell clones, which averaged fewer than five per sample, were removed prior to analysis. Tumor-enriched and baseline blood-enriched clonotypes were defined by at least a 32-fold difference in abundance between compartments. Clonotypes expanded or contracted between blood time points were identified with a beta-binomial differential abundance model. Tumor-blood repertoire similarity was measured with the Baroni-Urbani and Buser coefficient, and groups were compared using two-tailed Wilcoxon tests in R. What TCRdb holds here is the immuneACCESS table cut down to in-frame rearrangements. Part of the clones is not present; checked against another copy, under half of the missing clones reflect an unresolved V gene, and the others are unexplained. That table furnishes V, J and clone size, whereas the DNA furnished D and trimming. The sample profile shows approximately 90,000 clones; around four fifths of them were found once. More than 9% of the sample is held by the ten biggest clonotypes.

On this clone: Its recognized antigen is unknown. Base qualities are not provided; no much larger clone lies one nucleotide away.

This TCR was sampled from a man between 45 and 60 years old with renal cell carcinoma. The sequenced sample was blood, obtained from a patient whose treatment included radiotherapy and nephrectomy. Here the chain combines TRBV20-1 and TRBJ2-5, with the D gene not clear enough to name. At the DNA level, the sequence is TGCAGTGCTAGTGGTTCGCTGGAGCAGTACTTC. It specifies CSASGSLEQYF.